This T cell receptor (beta chain) was profiled in a study of blood T cell repertoires in COVID-19. Method: immunoSEQ multiplex PCR; TCRdb's copy keeps in-frame clones and lacks some. The sample includes about 150,000 clones, roughly 90% seen only once; the top ten take 1.2%. Germline values: CDR1 SGHRS, CDR2 YFSETQ. The CDR3 covers 15 residues. Trimming removed 4 bases from V and 4 bases from J; junction bases left unmatched: 8. Input material: PBMCs or T cells enriched from blood (not recorded which). The TCR was taken from a woman aged 30 to 39 with acute COVID-19. This sequence joins TRBV5-1 and TRBJ2-5, with 9 bases lining up with TRBD2. Written as DNA, the CDR3 is TGCGCCAGCAGCCAAGATAGCGGGAGAACAGAGACCCAGTACTTC. Translated, it gives CASSQDSGRTETQYF.